A selection of T cell receptor beta chains follows, all from one sample in a study of graft-versus-host responses after intestinal transplantation. The repertoire was sequenced with immunoSEQ multiplex PCR; TCRdb's copy has only in-frame clones and lacks some. The sample has 84,000 or so clones, 90% to 95% seen once. Their cognate antigens are unknown. Specimen: unstimulated CD8+ T cells sorted from spleen or lymph node cells, collected before transplant. The source of these receptors is a human donor who was the organ donor for an intestinal transplant. CDR3s leave out the opening cysteine and the closing phenylalanine or tryptophan. Fields, in order: J gene, V gene, CDR3 protein.

J gene: TRBJ2-3
V gene: TRBV12-2
CDR3 protein: ASRLDSPLDTQY

J gene: TRBJ2-7
V gene: TRBV11-2
CDR3 protein: ASSPGYGILEQY

J gene: TRBJ2-7
V gene: TRBV19
CDR3 protein: ASGPGQTNSYEQY

J gene: -
V gene: TRBV19
CDR3 protein: ASRPGLTYNEQF

J gene: -
V gene: TRBV7-9
CDR3 protein: ASSLTGTRGEQY

J gene: TRBJ2-7
V gene: TRBV4-3
CDR3 protein: ASSASPGGSSYEQY

J gene: TRBJ1-1
V gene: TRBV28
CDR3 protein: ASSPYPWVAENTEAF

J gene: TRBJ2-3
V gene: TRBV28
CDR3 protein: ASSFTASGLSTDTQY

J gene: TRBJ2-3
V gene: TRBV29-1
CDR3 protein: SLNSGRTDTQY

J gene: TRBJ2-1
V gene: TRBV4-2
CDR3 protein: ASSQYLKSRGGAIVQF

J gene: -
V gene: TRBV7-7
CDR3 protein: ASSLGPSDSYEQY

J gene: TRBJ2-6
V gene: TRBV4-1
CDR3 protein: ASSQDLWALAGERGANVLT

J gene: TRBJ2-1
V gene: TRBV7-6
CDR3 protein: ASSEGRGGEQF

J gene: TRBJ1-2
V gene: TRBV9
CDR3 protein: ASSGAVGRGGYT

J gene: TRBJ1-5
V gene: TRBV27
CDR3 protein: ASTPGGNSNQPQH

J gene: TRBJ2-1
V gene: TRBV2
CDR3 protein: ASLAGVTYNEQF

J gene: TRBJ1-6
V gene: TRBV6-8
CDR3 protein: ASSFLTHGVSSYNSPLH

J gene: TRBJ1-2
V gene: TRBV19
CDR3 protein: ASSPYPRRDGYT